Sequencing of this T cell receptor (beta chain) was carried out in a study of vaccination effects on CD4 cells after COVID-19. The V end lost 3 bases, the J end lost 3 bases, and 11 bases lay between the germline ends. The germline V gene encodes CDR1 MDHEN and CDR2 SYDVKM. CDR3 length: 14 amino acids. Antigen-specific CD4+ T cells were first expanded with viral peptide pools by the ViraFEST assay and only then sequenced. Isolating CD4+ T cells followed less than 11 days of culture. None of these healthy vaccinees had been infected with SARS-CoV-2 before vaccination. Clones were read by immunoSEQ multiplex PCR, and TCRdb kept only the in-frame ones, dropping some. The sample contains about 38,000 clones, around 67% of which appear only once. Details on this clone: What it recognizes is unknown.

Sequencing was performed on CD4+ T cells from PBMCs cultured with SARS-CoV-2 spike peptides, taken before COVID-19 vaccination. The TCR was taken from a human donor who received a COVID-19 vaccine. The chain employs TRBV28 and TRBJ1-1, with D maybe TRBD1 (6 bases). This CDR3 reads CASSFGRGYTEAFF. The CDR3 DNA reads TGTGCCAGCAGTTTCGGCAGGGGCTACACTGAAGCTTTCTTT.